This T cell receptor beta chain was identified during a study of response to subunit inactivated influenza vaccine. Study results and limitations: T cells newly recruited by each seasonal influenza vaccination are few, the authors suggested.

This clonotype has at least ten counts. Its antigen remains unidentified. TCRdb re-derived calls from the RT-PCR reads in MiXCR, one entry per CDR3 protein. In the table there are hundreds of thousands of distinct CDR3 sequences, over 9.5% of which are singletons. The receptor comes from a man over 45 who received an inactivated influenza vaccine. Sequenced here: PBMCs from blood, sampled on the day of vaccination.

CDR3 coding DNA: TGTGCCAGCAGTGCCAGGGCAACTAATGAAAAACTGTTTTTT. Translating it yields CASSARATNEKLFF. This rearrangement joins TRBV12-3 or TRBV12-4 to TRBJ1-4; D is perhaps TRBD1 (5 bases). This CDR3 has 14 amino acids. The germline V and J ends were trimmed by 5 bases and 0 bases, with 7 bases remaining between them.